Sequencing of this TCR beta chain was carried out in a study of cytomegalovirus exposure and HLA in healthy donors. Overall study: As an earlier analysis found, around 190 million T cells yielded fewer than 130 million unique TCR beta sequences.

Use of 60 Vbeta and 13 Jbeta primers characterized the PCR. TCRdb's table, derived via immunoSEQ multiplex PCR, lists solely in-frame clones and lacks some. This sample carries about 50,000 clones, about four fifths of them seen once, and the ten largest clones take about 2.3%. On this clone itself: Its antigen is currently unknown.

Trimming left V 4 bases short and J 8 bases short, with 18 bases between. The CDR3 sequence is 15 residues long. Germline loops: CDR1 SGDLS, CDR2 YYNGEE. General observations from the study: A reported reduction in N-insertions relative to the 666-donor mean was seen in an Asian-associated ancestry cluster in a later analysis. What was likely a sequencing artifact was a cluster of highly shared sequence variants. An analysis was carried out at a later point. It showed that HLA-associated TCR beta chains were more clonally expanded than equally common non-associated chains.

This sequence was found in a boy under 18 in good health and CMV-seropositive. J is TRBJ1-4 and V is TRBV9; D uncertain. Sequencing input: PBMCs. The CDR3 region has the DNA TGTGCCAGCAGCTATGGTGAGGGCATCAGCGAAAAACTGTTTTTT. This translates into CASSYGEGISEKLFF.